This T cell receptor (beta chain) came from a study of beta chain features in type 1 diabetes. Findings and limits, study-wide: Shorter TCRB CDR3s, moderately but significantly so, were found in Type 1 diabetes patients in all four CD4+ subsets.

Expressed TCRB transcripts were sequenced because the entire RNA isolate underwent reverse transcription. The data were produced by immunoSEQ multiplex PCR, yet TCRdb's version contains in-frame clones alone and is incomplete. The table records a few hundred thousand clones, roughly an eighth of them present only once. In its sample, this clone was seen a few times. Its cognate antigen is unknown. CDR1 is LGHNA, CDR2 YNFKEQ, per germline. V was trimmed by 2 bases and J by 4 bases, leaving 14 bases between them. There are 16 residues in the CDR3. This clonotype was obtained from a man aged 25 to 40 with type 1 diabetes. The rearrangement links TRBV4-2 to TRBJ1-4, with a weak D call TRBD1 (5 bases). The sample consisted of naive CD4+ T cells from blood. CDR3 protein: CASSQKGSGHNEKLFF. The DNA of the CDR3 is TGTGCCAGCAGCCAAAAGGGGTCAGGGCATAATGAAAAACTGTTTTTT.